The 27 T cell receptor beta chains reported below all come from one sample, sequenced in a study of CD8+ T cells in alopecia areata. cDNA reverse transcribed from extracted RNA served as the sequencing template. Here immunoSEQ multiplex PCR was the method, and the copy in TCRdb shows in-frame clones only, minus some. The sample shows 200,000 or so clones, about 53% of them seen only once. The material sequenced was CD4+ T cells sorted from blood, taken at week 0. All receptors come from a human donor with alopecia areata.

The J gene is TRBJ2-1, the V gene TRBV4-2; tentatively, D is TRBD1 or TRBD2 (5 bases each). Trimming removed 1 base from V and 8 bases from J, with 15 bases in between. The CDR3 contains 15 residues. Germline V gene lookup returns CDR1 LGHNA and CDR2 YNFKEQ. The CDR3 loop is CASSQGDLLGDEQFF. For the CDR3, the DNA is TGTGCCAGCAGCCAAGGGGACCTTTTAGGCGATGAGCAGTTCTTC.

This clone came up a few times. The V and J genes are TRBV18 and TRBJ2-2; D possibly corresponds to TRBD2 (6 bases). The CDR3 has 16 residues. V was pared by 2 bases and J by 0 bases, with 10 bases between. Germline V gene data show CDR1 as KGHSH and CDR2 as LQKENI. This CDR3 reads CASSPMGLPNTGELFF. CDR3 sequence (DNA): TGTGCCAGCTCACCAATGGGACTTCCGAACACCGGGGAGCTGTTTTTT.

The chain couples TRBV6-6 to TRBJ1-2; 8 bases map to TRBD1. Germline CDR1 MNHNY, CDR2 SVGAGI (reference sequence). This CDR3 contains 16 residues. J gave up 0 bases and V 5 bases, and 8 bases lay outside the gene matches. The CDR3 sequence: CASSNHGQGANYGYTF. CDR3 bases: TGTGCCAGCAGTAACCATGGACAGGGCGCTAACTATGGCTACACCTTC.

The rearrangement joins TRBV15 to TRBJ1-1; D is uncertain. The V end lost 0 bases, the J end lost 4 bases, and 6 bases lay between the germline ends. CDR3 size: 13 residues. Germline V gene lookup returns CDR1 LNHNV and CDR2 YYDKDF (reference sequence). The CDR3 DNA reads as TGTGCCACCAGCAGAGATGATGCCACTGAAGCTTTCTTT. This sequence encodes CATSRDDATEAFF.

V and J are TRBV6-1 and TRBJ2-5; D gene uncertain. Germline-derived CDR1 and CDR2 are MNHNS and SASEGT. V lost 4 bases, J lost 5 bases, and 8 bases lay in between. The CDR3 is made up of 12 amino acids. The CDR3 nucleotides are TGTGCCAGCAGTGTGATGGGGGAGACCCAGTACTTC. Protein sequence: CASSVMGETQYF.

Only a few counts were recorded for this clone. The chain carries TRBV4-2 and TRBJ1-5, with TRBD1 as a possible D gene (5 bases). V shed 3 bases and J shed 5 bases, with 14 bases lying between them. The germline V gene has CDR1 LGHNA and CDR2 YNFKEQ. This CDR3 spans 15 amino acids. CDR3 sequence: CASSQEGTGDQPQHF. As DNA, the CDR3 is TGTGCCAGCAGCCAGGAAGGGACGGGGGATCAGCCCCAGCATTTT.

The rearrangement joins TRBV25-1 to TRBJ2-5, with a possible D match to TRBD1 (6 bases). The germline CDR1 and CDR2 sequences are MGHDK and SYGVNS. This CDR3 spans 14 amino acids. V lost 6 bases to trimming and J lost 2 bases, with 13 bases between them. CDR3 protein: CASSPGQIQETQYF. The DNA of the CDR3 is TGTGCCAGCAGCCCAGGACAGATACAAGAGACCCAGTACTTC.

The CDR3 protein is CASSLNRGIQETQYF. The CDR3 coding sequence is TGTGCCAGCAGTTTGAACAGGGGGATCCAAGAGACCCAGTACTTC. The V gene is TRBV6-5, the J gene TRBJ2-5, with 8 bases fitting TRBD1. V lost 4 bases to trimming and J lost 1 base; unmatched junction nucleotides: 5. The CDR3 has 15 residues. The germline V gene has CDR1 MNHEY and CDR2 SVGAGI.

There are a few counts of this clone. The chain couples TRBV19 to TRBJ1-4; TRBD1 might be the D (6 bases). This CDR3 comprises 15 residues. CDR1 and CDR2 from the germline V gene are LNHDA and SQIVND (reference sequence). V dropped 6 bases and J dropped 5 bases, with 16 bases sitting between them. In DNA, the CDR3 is TGTGCCAGTAGCGAAAGGACAGTCGGGAATGAAAAACTGTTTTTT. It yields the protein CASSERTVGNEKLFF.

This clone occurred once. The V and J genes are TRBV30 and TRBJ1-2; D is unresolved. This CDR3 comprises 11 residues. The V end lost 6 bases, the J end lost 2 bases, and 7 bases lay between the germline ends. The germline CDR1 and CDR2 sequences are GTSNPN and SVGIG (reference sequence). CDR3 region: CACSQNYGYTF. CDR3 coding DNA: TGTGCCTGTTCACAGAACTATGGCTACACCTTC.

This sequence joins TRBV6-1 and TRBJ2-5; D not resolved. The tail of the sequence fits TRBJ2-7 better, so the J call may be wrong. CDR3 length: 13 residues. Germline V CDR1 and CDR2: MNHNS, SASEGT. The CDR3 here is CASSVGRTYEQYF. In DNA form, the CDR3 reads TGTGCCAGCAGTGTAGGCAGAACCTACGAGCAGTACTTC.

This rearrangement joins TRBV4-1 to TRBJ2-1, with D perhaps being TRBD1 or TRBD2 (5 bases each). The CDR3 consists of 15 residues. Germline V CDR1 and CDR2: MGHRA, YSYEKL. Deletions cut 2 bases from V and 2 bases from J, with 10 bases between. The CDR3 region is CASSQQGRAYNEQFF. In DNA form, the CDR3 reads TGCGCCAGCAGCCAACAGGGACGGGCCTACAATGAGCAGTTCTTC.

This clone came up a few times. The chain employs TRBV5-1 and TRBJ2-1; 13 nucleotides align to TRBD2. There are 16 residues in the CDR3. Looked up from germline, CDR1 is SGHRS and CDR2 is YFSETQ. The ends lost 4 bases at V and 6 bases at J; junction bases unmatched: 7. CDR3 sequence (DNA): TGCGCCAGCAGCCCAGGGACTAGCGGGGAGGCCAATGAGCAGTTCTTC. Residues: CASSPGTSGEANEQFF.

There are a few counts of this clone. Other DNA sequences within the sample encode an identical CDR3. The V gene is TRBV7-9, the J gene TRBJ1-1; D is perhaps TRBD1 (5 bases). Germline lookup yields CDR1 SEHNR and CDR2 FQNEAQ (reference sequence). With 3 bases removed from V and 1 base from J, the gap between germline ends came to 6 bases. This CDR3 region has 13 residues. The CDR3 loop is CASSLTANTEAFF. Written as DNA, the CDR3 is TGTGCCAGCAGCTTGACAGCGAACACTGAAGCTTTCTTT.

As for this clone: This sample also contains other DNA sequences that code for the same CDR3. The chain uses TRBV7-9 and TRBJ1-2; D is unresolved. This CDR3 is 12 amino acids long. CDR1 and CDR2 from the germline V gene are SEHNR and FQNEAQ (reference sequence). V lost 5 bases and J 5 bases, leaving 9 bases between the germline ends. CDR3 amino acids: CASSPGAYGYTF. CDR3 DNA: TGTGCCAGCAGCCCCGGAGCGTATGGCTACACCTTC.

CDR3 sequence (DNA): TGTGCCAGCAGCCAAGTGTCGGTTCTCACTGAAGCTTTCTTT. Translating gives CASSQVSVLTEAFF. The genes are TRBV4-2 and TRBJ1-1; no clear D. Trimming cost V 1 base and J 4 bases, with 10 bases left between them. The CDR3 extends over 14 amino acids. Germline assignment: CDR1 LGHNA and CDR2 YNFKEQ.

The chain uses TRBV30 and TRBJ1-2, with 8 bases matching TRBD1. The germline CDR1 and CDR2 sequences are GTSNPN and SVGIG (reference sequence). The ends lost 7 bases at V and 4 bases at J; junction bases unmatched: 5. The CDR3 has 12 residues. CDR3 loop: CASTDRGYGYTF. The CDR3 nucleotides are TGTGCCTCAACCGACAGGGGCTATGGCTACACCTTC.

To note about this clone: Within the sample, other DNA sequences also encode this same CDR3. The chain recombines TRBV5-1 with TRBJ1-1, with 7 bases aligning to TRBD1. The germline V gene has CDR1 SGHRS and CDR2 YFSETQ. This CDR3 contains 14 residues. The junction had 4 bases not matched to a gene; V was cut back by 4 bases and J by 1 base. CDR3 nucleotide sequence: TGCGCCAGCAGCCCGGGGACAGCGAACACTGAAGCTTTCTTT. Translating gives CASSPGTANTEAFF.

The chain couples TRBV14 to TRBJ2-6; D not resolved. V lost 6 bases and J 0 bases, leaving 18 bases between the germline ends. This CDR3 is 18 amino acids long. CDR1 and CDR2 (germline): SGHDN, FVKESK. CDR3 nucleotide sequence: TGTGCCAGCAGACCACGGACCCGCGTAAGCTCTGGGGCCAACGTCCTGACTTTC. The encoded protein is CASRPRTRVSSGANVLTF.

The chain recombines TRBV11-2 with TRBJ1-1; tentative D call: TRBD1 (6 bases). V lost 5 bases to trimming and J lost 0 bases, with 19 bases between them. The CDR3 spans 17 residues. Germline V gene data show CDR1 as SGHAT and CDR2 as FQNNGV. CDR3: CASSLGTRSGLNTEAFF. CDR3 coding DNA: TGTGCCAGCAGCCTCGGGACACGGTCGGGCTTGAACACTGAAGCTTTCTTT.

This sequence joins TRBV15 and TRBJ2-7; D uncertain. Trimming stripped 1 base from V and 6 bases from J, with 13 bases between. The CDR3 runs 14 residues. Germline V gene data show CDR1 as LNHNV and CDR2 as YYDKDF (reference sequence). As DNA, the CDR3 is TGTGCCACCAGCAGAGTGGACGCAACGGGCGAGCAGTACTTC. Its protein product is CATSRVDATGEQYF. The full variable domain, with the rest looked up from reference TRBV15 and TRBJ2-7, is DAMVIQNPRYQVTQFGKPVTLSCSQTLNHNVMYWYQQKSSQAPKLLFHYYDKDFNNEADTPDNFQSRRPNTSFCFLDIRSPGLGDTAMYLCATSRVDATGEQYFGPGTRLTVT.

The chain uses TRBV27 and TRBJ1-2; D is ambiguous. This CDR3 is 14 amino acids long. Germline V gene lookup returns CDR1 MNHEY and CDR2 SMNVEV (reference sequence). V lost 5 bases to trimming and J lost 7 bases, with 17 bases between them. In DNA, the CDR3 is TGTGCCAGCAGTCCCCAATTATTGGGTTTTGGCTACACCTTC. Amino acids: CASSPQLLGFGYTF.

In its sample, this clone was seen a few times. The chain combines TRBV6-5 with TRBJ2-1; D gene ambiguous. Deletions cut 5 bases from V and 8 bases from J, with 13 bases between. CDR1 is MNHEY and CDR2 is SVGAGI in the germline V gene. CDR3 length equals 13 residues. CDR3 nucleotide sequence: TGTGCCAGCAGTCCCGTGTGGGTGGATGAGCAGTTCTTC. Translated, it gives CASSPVWVDEQFF.

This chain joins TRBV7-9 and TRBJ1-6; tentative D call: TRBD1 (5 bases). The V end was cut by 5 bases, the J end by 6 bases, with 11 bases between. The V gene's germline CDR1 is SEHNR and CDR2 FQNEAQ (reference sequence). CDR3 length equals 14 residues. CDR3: CASSPDMANSPLHF. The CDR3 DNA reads TGTGCCAGCAGCCCGGACATGGCTAATTCACCCCTCCACTTT. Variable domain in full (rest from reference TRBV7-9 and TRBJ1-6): DTGVSQNPRHKITKRGQNVTFRCDPISEHNRLYWYRQTLGQGPEFLTYFQNEAQLEKSRLLSDRFSAERPKGSFSTLEIQRTEQGDSAMYLCASSPDMANSPLHFGNGTRLTVT.

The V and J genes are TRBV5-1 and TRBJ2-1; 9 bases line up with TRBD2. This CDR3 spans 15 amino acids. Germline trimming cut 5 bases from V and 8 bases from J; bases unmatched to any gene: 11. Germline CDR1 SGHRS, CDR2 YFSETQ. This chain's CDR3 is CASSPPGLASHEQFF. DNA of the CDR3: TGCGCCAGCAGTCCTCCGGGACTAGCATCCCATGAGCAGTTCTTC.

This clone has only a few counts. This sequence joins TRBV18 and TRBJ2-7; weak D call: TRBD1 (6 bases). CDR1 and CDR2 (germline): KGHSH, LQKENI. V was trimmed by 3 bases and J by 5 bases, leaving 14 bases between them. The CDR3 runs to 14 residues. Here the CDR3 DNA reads TGTGCCAGCTCACCGGGGACACGGAGGAACGAGCAGTACTTC. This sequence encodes CASSPGTRRNEQYF.

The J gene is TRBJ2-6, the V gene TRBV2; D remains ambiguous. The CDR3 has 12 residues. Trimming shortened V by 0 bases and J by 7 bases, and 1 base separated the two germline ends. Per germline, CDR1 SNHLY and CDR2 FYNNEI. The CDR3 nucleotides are TGTGCCAGCAGTGAAGCTGCCAACGTCCTGACTTTC. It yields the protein CASSEAANVLTF.